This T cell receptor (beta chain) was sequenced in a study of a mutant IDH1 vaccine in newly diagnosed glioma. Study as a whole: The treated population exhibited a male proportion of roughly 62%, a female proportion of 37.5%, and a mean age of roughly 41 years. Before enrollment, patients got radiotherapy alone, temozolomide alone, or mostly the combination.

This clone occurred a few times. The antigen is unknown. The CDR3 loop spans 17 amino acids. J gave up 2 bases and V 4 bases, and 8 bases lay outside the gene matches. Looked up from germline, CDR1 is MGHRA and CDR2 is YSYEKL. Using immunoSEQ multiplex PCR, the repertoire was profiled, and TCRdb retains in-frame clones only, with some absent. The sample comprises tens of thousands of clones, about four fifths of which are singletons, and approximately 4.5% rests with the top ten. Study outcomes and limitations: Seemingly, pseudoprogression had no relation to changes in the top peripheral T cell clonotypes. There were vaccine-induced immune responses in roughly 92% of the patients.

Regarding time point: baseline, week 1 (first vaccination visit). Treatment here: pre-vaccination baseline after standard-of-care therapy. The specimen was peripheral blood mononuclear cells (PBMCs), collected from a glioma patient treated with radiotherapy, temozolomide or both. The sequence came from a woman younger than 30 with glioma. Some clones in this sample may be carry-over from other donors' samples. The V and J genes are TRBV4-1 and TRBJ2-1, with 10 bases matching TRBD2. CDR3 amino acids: CASSRGMLAGAYNEQFF. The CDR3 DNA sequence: TGCGCCAGCAGCCGAGGAATGCTAGCGGGAGCCTACAATGAGCAGTTCTTC.